These 12 T cell receptor beta chains originate from one sample sequenced in a study of shared clonotypes between healthy human individuals. Clones were sequenced by immunoSEQ multiplex PCR, and TCRdb holds only the in-frame ones, with some missing. The sample contains 300,000 to 400,000 clones, over 65% of which appear only once. The sample taken for sequencing was memory CD4+ T cells sorted from blood. The subset: CD45RA-negative fraction. These receptors were obtained from a man younger than 40 in good health.

The chain recombines TRBV5-1 with TRBJ2-1; D remains unclear. CDR3 length equals 14 residues. The germline CDR1 and CDR2 sequences are SGHRS and YFSETQ. Between the trimmed V and J ends, which lost 0 bases and 5 bases, there was a span of 9 bases. The CDR3: CASSLEAQNNEQFF. CDR3 coding DNA: TGCGCCAGCAGCTTGGAGGCCCAAAACAATGAGCAGTTCTTC.

The CDR3 DNA reads TGTGCCACCAGCAGAGGCGGGGGACAACGGGGCACTGAAGCTTTCTTT. This translates into CATSRGGGQRGTEAFF. The J gene is TRBJ1-1, the V gene TRBV15, with a tentative D call TRBD1 (6 bases). V was cut by 1 base and J by 4 bases, with 16 bases left in between. Looked up from germline, CDR1 is LNHNV and CDR2 is YYDKDF (reference sequence). The CDR3 extends over 16 amino acids.

The V and J genes are TRBV9 and TRBJ2-1; D is uncertain. The CDR3 loop spans 16 amino acids. V shed 1 base and J shed 4 bases, with 15 bases lying between them. Germline CDR1 reads SGDLS; CDR2 reads YYNGEE. This chain's CDR3 is CASSVSISGQYNEQFF. DNA of the CDR3: TGTGCCAGCAGCGTAAGTATATCTGGGCAGTACAATGAGCAGTTCTTC.

V and J are TRBV2 and TRBJ1-1, with no clear D. This CDR3 has 13 residues. Between the trimmed V and J ends, which lost 8 bases and 4 bases, there was a span of 14 bases. Looked up from germline, CDR1 is SNHLY and CDR2 is FYNNEI. CDR3 sequence reads: CASHGRWGTEAFF. The CDR3 coding sequence is TGTGCCAGCCACGGCAGGTGGGGCACTGAAGCTTTCTTT.

The V gene is TRBV2, the J gene TRBJ2-7; D unclear. Germline loops: CDR1 SNHLY, CDR2 FYNNEI. Trimming left V 3 bases short and J 3 bases short, with 6 bases between. The CDR3 extends over 12 amino acids. CDR3 DNA: TGTGCCAGCAGTGAGGCCAACTACGAGCAGTACTTC. As protein: CASSEANYEQYF.

J is TRBJ2-1 and V is TRBV18, with TRBD2 identical over 8 bases. The germline V gene encodes CDR1 KGHSH and CDR2 LQKENI. J gave up 11 bases and V 4 bases, and 22 bases lay outside the gene matches. CDR3 length: 18 amino acids. CDR3 sequence (DNA): TGTGCCAGCTCACATCTTCCTCGTGCTAGCGGGCTAGGTGGGAAGCAGTTCTTC. Protein sequence: CASSHLPRASGLGGKQFF.

This chain connects TRBV28 to TRBJ1-5, with D uncertain. The V gene lost 6 bases and the J gene lost 8 bases, with 17 bases spanning the gap. Looked up from germline, CDR1 is MDHEN and CDR2 is SYDVKM. The CDR3 is 14 residues long. CDR3 region: CASRGAARLEPQHF. CDR3 DNA: TGTGCCAGCAGAGGTGCCGCCAGGTTGGAGCCCCAGCATTTT.

The chain is built from TRBV29-1 and TRBJ2-1, with a weak D call TRBD1 (5 bases). The V gene lost 8 bases and the J gene lost 1 base, with 15 bases spanning the gap. The CDR3 contains 14 residues. CDR1 SQVTM and CDR2 ANQGSEA come from the germline V gene. The CDR3, as DNA: TGCAGCACCCTTGGGCAGGGTTCCTACAATGAGCAGTTCTTC. This encodes CSTLGQGSYNEQFF.

In this sample, this clone turned up many times. The chain links TRBV28 to TRBJ2-7; a weak D match, TRBD1 (6 bases). Trimming removed 5 bases from V and 2 bases from J, with 16 bases in between. Germline V gene data show CDR1 as MDHEN and CDR2 as SYDVKM. The CDR3 sequence is 15 residues long. CDR3 loop: CASSGRARGPYEQYF. CDR3 coding DNA: TGTGCCAGCAGTGGCCGGGCCAGGGGCCCCTACGAGCAGTACTTC.

V usage is TRBV7-2 and J usage is TRBJ2-3; D is unclear. CDR1 and CDR2 (germline): SGHTA, FQGNSA. V was trimmed by 2 bases and J by 0 bases, leaving 9 bases between them. The CDR3 is 15 amino acids. CDR3 amino acids: CASSLSSTSTDTQYF. CDR3 sequence (DNA): TGTGCCAGCAGCTTAAGTTCGACTAGCACAGATACGCAGTATTTT. Full variable domain (remainder filled in from reference TRBV7-2 and TRBJ2-3): GAGVSQSPSNKVTEKGKDVELRCDPISGHTALYWYRQSLGQGLEFLIYFQGNSAPDKSGLPSDRFSAERTGGSVSTLTIQRTQQEDSAVYLCASSLSSTSTDTQYFGPGTRLTVL.

The chain joins TRBV5-1 to TRBJ2-1, with D possibly matching TRBD1 (5 bases). This CDR3 spans 15 amino acids. CDR1 and CDR2 from the germline V gene are SGHRS and YFSETQ. V shed 4 bases and J shed 4 bases, with 15 bases lying between them. CDR3 nucleotides: TGCGCCAGCAGCGTAGACAGCCCTATTTACAATGAGCAGTTCTTC. Its translation: CASSVDSPIYNEQFF.

The table lists this clone with a count of one. The chain employs TRBV7-2 and TRBJ2-7; 8 bases are a match to TRBD2. The germline V gene encodes CDR1 SGHTA and CDR2 FQGNSA. The trim removed 2 bases at V and 3 bases at J, leaving 3 bases unmatched. This CDR3 has 14 residues. The CDR3 region is CASSLSSGSYEQYF. Written as DNA, the CDR3 is TGTGCCAGCAGCTTATCCAGCGGGAGCTACGAGCAGTACTTC.